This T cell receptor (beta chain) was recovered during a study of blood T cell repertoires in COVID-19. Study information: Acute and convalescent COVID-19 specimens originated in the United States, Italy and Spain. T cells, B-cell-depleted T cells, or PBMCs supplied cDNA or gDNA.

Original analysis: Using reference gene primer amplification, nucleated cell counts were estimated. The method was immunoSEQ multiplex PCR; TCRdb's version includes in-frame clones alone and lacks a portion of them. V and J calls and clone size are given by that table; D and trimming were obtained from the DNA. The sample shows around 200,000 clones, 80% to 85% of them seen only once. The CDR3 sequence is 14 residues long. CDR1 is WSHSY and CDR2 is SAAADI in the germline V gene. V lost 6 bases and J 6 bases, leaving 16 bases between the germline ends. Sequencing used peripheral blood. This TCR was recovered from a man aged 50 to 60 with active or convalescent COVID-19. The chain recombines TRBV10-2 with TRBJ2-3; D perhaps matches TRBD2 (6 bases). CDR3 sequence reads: CASRAGPSRDTQYF. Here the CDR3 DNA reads TGCGCCAGCAGGGCGGGACCCAGCCGGGATACGCAGTATTTT.